A single sample gave rise to the 10 T cell receptor beta chains below, sequenced in a study of blood T cell repertoires in COVID-19 (dated by TCRdb to the early 2020s). The receptor library was made with the immunoSEQ multiplex PCR assay. This immuneACCESS table, as held by TCRdb, lists in-frame sequences with V and J called but not all clones. Of the missing ones, under half trace to an unresolved V gene in checked studies; the others have no known cause. The sample records about 240,000 clones, around 87% of which are singletons. The ten largest make up more than 6.5% of the sample. The sequenced sample consisted of peripheral blood. These receptors originate from a woman between 70 and 85 years old with active or convalescent COVID-19.

The rearrangement links TRBV20-1 to TRBJ2-2, with D unresolved. V lost 5 bases and J 8 bases, leaving 9 bases between the germline ends. This CDR3 has 11 amino acids. Germline lookup yields CDR1 DFQATT and CDR2 SNEGSKA (reference sequence). CDR3 sequence: CSAPYGGELFF. The CDR3, as DNA: TGCAGTGCTCCATACGGGGGGGAGCTGTTTTTT.

The V call is TRBV7-9, the J call TRBJ1-4; tentative D call: TRBD1 (5 bases). Germline V gene lookup returns CDR1 SEHNR and CDR2 FQNEAQ (reference sequence). The CDR3 runs 15 residues. V gave up 3 bases and J gave up 4 bases, with 12 bases separating them. The DNA of the CDR3 is TGTGCCAGCAGCTTTCAGGGACTGCTTAATGAAAAACTGTTTTTT. Its translation is CASSFQGLLNEKLFF.

The genes are TRBV9 and TRBJ2-4; TRBD1 might be the D (5 bases). The CDR3 is 14 amino acids. The germline V and J ends were trimmed by 0 bases and 8 bases, with 12 bases remaining between them. Germline V gene data show CDR1 as SGDLS and CDR2 as YYNGEE. CDR3 loop: CASSVGGQGDIQYF. The CDR3 DNA is TGTGCCAGCAGCGTAGGCGGCCAGGGTGACATTCAGTACTTC.

The chain is built from TRBV6-5 and TRBJ1-6; the D gene is possibly TRBD1 (6 bases). The CDR3 is made up of 12 amino acids. CDR1 is MNHEY, CDR2 SVGAGI, per germline. V was pared by 10 bases and J by 6 bases, with 10 bases between. CDR3 protein: CATKDSNSPLHF. The CDR3, as DNA: TGTGCCACCAAGGACAGTAATTCACCCCTCCACTTT.

The chain links TRBV29-1 to TRBJ1-1; D is perhaps TRBD1 (5 bases). The V gene lost 6 bases and the J gene lost 6 bases, with 11 bases spanning the gap. This CDR3 is built from 11 residues. Germline CDR1 and CDR2: SQVTM and ANQGSEA. The CDR3 coding sequence is TGCAGCGTCAAGGGGTCCGCTGAAGCTTTCTTT. Amino acids: CSVKGSAEAFF.

This clone was detected many times. This chain uses TRBV2 with TRBJ2-7; weak D call: TRBD2 (5 bases). This CDR3 comprises 11 residues. Germline loops: CDR1 SNHLY, CDR2 FYNNEI. The ends were cut back, 8 bases at V and 1 base at J, with 6 bases in the middle. This CDR3 reads CASGLSYEQYF. In DNA, the CDR3 is TGTGCCAGCGGACTTTCCTACGAGCAGTACTTC.

The chain combines TRBV6-5 with TRBJ1-5, with D unresolved. From germline, CDR1 is MNHEY and CDR2 SVGAGI. CDR3 length: 14 amino acids. With 9 bases removed from V and 0 bases from J, the gap between germline ends came to 12 bases. This CDR3 reads CASTESYSNQPQHF. The CDR3 region has the DNA TGTGCCAGTACAGAATCCTATAGCAATCAGCCCCAGCATTTT.

The rearrangement links TRBV25-1 to TRBJ1-1; D call uncertain. The germline CDR1 and CDR2 sequences are MGHDK and SYGVNS. The CDR3 spans 14 residues. Trimming took off 0 bases at V and 1 base at J, with 6 bases between the two ends. In DNA form, the CDR3 reads TGTGCCAGCAGTGAATATAGAGCGAACACTGAAGCTTTCTTT. This sequence encodes CASSEYRANTEAFF. The entire variable domain, with the rest obtained from reference TRBV25-1 and TRBJ1-1, is as follows: EADIYQTPRYLVIGTGKKITLECSQTMGHDKMYWYQQDPGMELHLIHYSYGVNSTEKGDLSSESTVSRIRTEHFPLTLESARPSHTSQYLCASSEYRANTEAFFGQGTRLTVV.

This clone was observed a single time. The genes are TRBV11-3 and TRBJ1-6; D gene unclear. Between the trimmed V and J ends, which lost 4 bases and 6 bases, there was a span of 7 bases. The germline CDR1 and CDR2 sequences are SGHNT and YENEEA. The CDR3 covers 13 residues. Written as DNA, the CDR3 is TGTGCCAGCAGCTCTAGTTCTAATTCACCCCTCCACTTT. It is translated as CASSSSSNSPLHF.

The table lists this clone with a few counts. V and J are TRBV6-6 and TRBJ2-2, with 7 bases that match TRBD1. CDR1 is MNHNY and CDR2 is SVGAGI in the germline V gene (reference sequence). This CDR3 is 13 amino acids long. J lost 6 bases, V lost 8 bases, and 6 bases had no gene match. The chain's CDR3 is CASYPTGPGELFF. Written as DNA, the CDR3 is TGTGCCAGCTACCCGACAGGGCCCGGGGAGCTGTTTTTT.